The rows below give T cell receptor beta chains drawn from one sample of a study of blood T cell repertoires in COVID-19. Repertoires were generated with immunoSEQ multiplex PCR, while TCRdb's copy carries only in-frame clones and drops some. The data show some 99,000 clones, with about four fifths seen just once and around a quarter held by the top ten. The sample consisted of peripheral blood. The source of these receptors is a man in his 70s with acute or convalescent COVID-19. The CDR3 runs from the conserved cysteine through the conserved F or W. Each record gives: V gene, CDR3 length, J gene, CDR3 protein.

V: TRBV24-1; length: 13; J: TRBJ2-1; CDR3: CATSDREANEQFF
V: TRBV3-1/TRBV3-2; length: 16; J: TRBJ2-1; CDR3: CASSRSGTSGRSEQFF
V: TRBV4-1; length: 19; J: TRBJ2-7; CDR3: CASSQEIHHSTGNSYEQYF
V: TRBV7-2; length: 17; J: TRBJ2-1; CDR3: CASRAGLAGSSYNEQFF
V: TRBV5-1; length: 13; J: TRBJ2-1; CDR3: CASSAGTDNEQFF
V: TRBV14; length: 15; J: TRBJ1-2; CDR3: CASSPIGQVFGGYTF
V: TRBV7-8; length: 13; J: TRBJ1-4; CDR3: CASRRQGSEKLFF
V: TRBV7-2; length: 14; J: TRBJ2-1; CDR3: CASSSGTSMNEQFF
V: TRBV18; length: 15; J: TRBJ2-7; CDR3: CASSPGGLAGDEQYF
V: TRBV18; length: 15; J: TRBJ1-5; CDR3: CASSPGGDRNQPQHF
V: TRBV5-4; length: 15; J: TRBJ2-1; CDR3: CASSSGTSGNNEQFF
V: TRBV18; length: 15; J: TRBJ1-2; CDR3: CASSPAGGYIYGYTF
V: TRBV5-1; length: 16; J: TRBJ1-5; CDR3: CASSPGQQYSNQPQHF
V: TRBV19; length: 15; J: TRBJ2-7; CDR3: CASTPTGGLSYEQYF
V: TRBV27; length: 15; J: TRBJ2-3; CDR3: CASSLQGTFTDTQYF
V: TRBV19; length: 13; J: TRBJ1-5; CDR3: CASRTNENQPQHF
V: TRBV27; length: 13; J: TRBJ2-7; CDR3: CASSLTGQGTQYF
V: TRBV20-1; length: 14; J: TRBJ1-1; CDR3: CSASPRQGYTEAFF
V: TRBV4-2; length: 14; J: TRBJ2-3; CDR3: CASSLRASSDTQYF
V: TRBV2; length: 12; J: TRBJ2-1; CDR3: CASIRGGVEQFF
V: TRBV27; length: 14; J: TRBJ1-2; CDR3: CASSLGGRGYGYTF
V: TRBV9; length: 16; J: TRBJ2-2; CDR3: CASSEQPGLEPGELFF
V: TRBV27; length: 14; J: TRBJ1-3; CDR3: CASRPGTGGNTIYF
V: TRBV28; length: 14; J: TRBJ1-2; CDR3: CASSSGQGSYGYTF
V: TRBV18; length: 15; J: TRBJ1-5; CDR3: CASGGDRGSNQPQHF
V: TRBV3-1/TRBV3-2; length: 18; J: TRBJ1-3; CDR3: CASSQETMTGTSGNTIYF
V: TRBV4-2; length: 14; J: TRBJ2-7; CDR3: CASSRDRSSYEQYF
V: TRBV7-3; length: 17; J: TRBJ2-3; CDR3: CASSSPTSGSSADTQYF